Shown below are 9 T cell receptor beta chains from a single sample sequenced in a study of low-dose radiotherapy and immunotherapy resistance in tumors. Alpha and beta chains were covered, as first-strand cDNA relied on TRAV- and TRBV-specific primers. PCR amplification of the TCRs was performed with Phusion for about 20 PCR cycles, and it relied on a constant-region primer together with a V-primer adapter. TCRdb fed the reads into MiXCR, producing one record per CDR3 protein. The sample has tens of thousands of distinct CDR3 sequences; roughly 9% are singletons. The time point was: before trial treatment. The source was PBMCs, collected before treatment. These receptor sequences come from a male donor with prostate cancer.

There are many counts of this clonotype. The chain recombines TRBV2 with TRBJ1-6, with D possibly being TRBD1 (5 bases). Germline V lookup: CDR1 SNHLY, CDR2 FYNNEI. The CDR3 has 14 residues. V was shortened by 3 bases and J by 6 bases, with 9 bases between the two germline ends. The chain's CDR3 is CASSDGTANSPLHF. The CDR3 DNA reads TGTGCCAGCAGTGACGGGACGGCTAATTCACCCCTCCACTTT. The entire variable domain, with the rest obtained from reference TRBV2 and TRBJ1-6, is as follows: EPEVTQTPSHQVTQMGQEVILRCVPISNHLYFYWYRQILGQKVEFLVSFYNNEISEKSEIFDDQFSVERPDGSNFTLKIRSTKLEDSAMYFCASSDGTANSPLHFGNGTRLTVT.

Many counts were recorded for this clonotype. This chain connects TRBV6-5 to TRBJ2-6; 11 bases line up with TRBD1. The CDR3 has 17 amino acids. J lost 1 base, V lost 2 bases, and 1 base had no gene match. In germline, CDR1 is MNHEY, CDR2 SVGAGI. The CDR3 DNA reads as TGTGCCAGCAGTTACGGACAGGGGGCTTCTGGGGCCAACGTCCTGACTTTC. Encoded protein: CASSYGQGASGANVLTF.

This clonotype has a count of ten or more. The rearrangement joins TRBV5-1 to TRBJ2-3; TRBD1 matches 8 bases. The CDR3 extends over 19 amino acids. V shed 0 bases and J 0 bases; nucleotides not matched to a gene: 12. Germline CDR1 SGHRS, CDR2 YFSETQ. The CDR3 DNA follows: TGCGCCAGCAGCTTGGTTTTCGCTGGGACAGGTTCTAGCACAGATACGCAGTATTTT. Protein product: CASSLVFAGTGSSTDTQYF. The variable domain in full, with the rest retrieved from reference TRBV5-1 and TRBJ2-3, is KAGVTQTPRYLIKTRGQQVTLSCSPISGHRSVSWYQQTPGQGLQFLFEYFSETQRNKGNFPGRFSGRQFSNSRSEMNVSTLELGDSALYLCASSLVFAGTGSSTDTQYFGPGTRLTVL.

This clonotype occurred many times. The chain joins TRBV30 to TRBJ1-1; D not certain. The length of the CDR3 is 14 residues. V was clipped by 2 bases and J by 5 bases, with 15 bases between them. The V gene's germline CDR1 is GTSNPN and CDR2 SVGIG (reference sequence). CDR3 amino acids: CAWSPGPRGTEAFF. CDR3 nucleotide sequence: TGTGCCTGGAGTCCGGGCCCCAGAGGGACTGAAGCTTTCTTT. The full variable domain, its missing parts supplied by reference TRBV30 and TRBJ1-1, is SQTIHQWPATLVQPVGSPLSLECTVEGTSNPNLYWYRQAAGRGLQLLFYSVGIGQISSEVPQNLSASRPQDRQFILSSKKLLLSDSGFYLCAWSPGPRGTEAFFGQGTRLTVV.

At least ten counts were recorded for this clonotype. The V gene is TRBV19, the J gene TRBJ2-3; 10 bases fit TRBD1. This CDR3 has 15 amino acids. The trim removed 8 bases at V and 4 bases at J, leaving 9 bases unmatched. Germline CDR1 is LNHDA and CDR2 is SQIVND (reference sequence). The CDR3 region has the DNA TGTGCCAGTGCGACAGGGGGCCGCGTGGCAGATACGCAGTATTTT. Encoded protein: CASATGGRVADTQYF.

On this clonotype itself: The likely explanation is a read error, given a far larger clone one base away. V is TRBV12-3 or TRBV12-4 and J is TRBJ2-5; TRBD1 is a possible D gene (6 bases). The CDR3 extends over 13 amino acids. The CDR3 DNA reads TGTGCCAGCAGAACAGGGCCCCAAGAGACCCAGAACTTC. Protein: CASRTGPQETQNF.

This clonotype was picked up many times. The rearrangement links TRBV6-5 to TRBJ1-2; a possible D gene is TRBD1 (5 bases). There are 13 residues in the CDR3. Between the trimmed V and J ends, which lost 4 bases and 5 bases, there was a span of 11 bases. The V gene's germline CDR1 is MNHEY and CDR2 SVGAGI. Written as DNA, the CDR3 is TGTGCCAGCAGTTCAGCAGGGCGATATGGCTACACCTTC. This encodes CASSSAGRYGYTF.

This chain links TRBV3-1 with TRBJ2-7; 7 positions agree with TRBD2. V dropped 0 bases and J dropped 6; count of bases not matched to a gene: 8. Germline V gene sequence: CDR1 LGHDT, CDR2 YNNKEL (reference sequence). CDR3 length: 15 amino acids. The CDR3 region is CASSQDPGLVTEQYF. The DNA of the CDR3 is TGTGCCAGCAGCCAAGATCCAGGACTAGTAACCGAGCAGTACTTC.

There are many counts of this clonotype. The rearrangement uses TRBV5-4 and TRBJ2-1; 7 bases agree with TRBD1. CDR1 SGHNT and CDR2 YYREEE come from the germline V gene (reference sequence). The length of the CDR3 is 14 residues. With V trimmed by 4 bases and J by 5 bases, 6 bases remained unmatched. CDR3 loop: CASSTGQVDNEQFF. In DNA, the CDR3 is TGTGCCAGCAGCACCGGACAGGTAGACAATGAGCAGTTCTTC. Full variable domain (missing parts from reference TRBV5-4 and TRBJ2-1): ETGVTQSPTHLIKTRGQQVTLRCSSQSGHNTVSWYQQALGQGPQFIFQYYREEENGRGNFPPRFSGLQFPNYSSELNVNALELDDSALYLCASSTGQVDNEQFFGPGTRLTVL.